This T cell receptor (beta chain) came from a study of T cell repertoires in cytomegalovirus infection. Regarding the study as a whole: Accumulated public TCR beta family frequency recognized individuals carrying CMV together with the relevant HLA.

TCRdb re-analysed the reads in MiXCR, keeping a single row per CDR3 protein. The sample carries roughly 630,000 distinct CDR3 sequences, roughly a quarter recorded once. In its sample, this clonotype was seen many times. Its antigen remains unknown. The CDR3 contains 16 residues. Germline V gene lookup returns CDR1 MDHEN and CDR2 SYDVKM. V gave up 3 bases and J gave up 8 bases; unmatched junction bases: 7. The origin of this receptor is a human donor in good health (CMV status not recorded). Some clones in this sample may be carry-over from other donors' samples. Source material: CD8+ T cells from PBMCs. The chain is built from TRBV28 and TRBJ1-6; 10 nucleotides match TRBD1. As DNA, the CDR3 is TGTGCCAGCAGTTTGGTCCGACAGGGGGCGGATTCACCCCTCCACTTT. As protein: CASSLVRQGADSPLHF.